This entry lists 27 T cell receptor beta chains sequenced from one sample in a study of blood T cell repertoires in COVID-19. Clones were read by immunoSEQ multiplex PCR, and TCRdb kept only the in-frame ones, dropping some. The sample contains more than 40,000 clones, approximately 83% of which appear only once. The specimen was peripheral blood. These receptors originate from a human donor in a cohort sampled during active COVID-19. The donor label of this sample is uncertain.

DNA for the CDR3: TGCGCCAGCAGCTTGGACAGTCCATGGTACGAGCAGTACTTC. Protein product: CASSLDSPWYEQYF. This chain connects TRBV5-1 to TRBJ2-7; D remains unclear. Deletions cut 0 bases from V and 4 bases from J, with 11 bases between. Germline assignment: CDR1 SGHRS and CDR2 YFSETQ. The CDR3 consists of 14 residues.

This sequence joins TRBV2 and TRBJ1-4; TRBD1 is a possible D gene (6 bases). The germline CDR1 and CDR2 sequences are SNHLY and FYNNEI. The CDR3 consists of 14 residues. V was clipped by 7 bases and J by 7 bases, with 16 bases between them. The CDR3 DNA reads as TGTGCCAGCACCCCCCGGGAGGGGGGTGAAAAACTGTTTTTT. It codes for CASTPREGGEKLFF.

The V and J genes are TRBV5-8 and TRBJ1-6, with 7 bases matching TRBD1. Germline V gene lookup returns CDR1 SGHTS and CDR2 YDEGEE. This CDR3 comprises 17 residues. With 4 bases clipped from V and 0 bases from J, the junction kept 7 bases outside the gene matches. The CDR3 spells CASSTRQGSSYNSPLHF. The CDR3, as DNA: TGTGCCAGCAGCACCCGACAGGGAAGCTCCTATAATTCACCCCTCCACTTT.

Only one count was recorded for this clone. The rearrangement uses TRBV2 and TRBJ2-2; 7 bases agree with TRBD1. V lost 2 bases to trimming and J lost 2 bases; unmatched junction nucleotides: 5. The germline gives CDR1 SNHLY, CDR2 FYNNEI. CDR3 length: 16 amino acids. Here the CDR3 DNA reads TGTGCCAGCAGTGAATCGGGGACAGTCAACACCGGGGAGCTGTTTTTT. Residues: CASSESGTVNTGELFF.

CDR3 amino acids: CASSIQGKNTEAFF. The CDR3 coding sequence is TGTGCCAGTAGTATTCAGGGAAAGAACACTGAAGCTTTCTTT. V and J are TRBV19 and TRBJ1-1; possibly TRBD1 for D (5 bases). The V end was cut by 3 bases, the J end by 1 base, with 9 bases between. CDR3 length: 14 amino acids. Germline V gene sequence: CDR1 LNHDA, CDR2 SQIVND (reference sequence).

CDR3 sequence: CASSQDPDRRTAGELFF. The CDR3 nucleotides are TGCGCCAGCAGCCAAGATCCGGACAGGCGAACAGCCGGGGAGCTGTTTTTT. J is TRBJ2-2 and V is TRBV4-3; 7 bases match TRBD1. Germline-derived CDR1 and CDR2 are LGHNA and YSLEER. CDR3 length equals 17 residues. Trimming at V came to 0 bases and at J to 6 bases, leaving 10 bases not matched to a gene.

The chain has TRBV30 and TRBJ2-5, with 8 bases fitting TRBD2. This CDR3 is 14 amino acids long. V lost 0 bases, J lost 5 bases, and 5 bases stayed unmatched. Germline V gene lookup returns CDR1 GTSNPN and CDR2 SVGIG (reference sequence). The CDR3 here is CAWSVGSSGETQYF. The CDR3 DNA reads TGTGCCTGGAGTGTGGGGTCTAGCGGGGAGACCCAGTACTTC.

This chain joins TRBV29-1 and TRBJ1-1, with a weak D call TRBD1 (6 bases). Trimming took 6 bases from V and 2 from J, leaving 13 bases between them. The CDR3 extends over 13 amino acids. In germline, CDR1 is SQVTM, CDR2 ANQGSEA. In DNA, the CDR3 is TGCAGCGTACGGACAGACAGTAACACTGAAGCTTTCTTT. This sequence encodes CSVRTDSNTEAFF.

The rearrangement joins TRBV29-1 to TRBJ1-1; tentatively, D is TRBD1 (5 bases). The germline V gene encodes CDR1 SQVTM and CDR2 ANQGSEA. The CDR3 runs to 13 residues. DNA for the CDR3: TGCAGTGGGGGAGGGGTGGGGAACACTGAAGCTTTCTTT. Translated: CSGGGVGNTEAFF.

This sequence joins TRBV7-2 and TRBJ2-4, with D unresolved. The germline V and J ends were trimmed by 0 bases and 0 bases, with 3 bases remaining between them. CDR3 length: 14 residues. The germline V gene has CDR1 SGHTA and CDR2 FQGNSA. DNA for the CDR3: TGTGCCAGCAGCTTAGCTATAGCCAAAAACATTCAGTACTTC. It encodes CASSLAIAKNIQYF.

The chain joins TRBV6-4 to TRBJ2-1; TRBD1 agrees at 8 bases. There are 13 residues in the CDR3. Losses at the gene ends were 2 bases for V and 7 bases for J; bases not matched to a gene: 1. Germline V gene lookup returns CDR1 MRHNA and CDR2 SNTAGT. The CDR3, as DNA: TGTGCCAGCAGTGACCGGGACAGGAATGAGCAGTTCTTC. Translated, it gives CASSDRDRNEQFF.

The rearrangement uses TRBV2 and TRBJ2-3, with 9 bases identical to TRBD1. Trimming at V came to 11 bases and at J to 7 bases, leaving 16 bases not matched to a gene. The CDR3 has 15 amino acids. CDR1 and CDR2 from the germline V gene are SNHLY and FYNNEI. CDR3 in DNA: TGTGCCTTAGGGACAGGGTTTAGTTGGGGGAATACGCAGTATTTT. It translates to CALGTGFSWGNTQYF.

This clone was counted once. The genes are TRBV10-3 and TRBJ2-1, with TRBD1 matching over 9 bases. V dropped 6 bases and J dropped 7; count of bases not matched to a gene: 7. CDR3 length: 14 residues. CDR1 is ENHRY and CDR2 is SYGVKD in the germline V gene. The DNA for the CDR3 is TGTGCCATCAGCCAGGACAGGGGAGGGAATGAGCAGTTCTTC. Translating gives CAISQDRGGNEQFF.

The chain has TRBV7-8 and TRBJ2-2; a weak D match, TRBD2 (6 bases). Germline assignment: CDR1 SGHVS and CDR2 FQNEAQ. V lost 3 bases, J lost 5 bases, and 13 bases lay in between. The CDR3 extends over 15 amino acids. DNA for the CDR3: TGTGCCAGCAGCTTTTCGCGGGGAGGAACCGGGGAGCTGTTTTTT. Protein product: CASSFSRGGTGELFF.

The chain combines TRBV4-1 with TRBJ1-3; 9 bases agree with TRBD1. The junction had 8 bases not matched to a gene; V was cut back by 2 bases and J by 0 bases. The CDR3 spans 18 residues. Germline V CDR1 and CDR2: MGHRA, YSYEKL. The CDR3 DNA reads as TGCGCCAGCAGCCAACACTCGGGACAGGGTATCTCTGGAAACACCATATATTTT. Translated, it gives CASSQHSGQGISGNTIYF.

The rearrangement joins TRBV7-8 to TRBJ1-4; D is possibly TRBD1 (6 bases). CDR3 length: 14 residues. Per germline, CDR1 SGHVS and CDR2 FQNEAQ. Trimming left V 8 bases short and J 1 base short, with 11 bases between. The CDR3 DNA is TGTGCCAGCGGAATACAGGGAACTAATGAAAAACTGTTTTTT. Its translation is CASGIQGTNEKLFF.

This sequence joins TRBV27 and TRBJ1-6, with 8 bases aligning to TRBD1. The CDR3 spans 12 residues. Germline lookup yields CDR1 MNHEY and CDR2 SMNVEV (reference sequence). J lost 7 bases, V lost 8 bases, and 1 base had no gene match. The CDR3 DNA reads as TGTGCCAGCCGACAGGGGAATTCACCCCTCCACTTT. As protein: CASRQGNSPLHF.

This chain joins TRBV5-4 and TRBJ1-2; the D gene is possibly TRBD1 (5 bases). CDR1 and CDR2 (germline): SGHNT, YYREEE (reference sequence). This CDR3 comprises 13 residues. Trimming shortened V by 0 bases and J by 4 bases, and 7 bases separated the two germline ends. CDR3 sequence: CASSLGGSYGYTF. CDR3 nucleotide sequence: TGTGCCAGCAGCTTGGGGGGCTCCTATGGCTACACCTTC.

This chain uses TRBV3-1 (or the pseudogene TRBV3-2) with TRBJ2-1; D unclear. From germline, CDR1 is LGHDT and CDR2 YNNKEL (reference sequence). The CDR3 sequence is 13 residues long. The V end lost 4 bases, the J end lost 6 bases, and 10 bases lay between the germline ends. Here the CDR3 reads CASSPLPFNEQFF. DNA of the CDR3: TGTGCCAGCAGCCCCCTACCCTTCAATGAGCAGTTCTTC.

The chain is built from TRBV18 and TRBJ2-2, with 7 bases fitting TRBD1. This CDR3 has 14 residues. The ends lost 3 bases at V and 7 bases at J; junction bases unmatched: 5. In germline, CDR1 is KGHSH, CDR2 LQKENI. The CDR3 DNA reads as TGTGCCAGCTCACCCGACAGGGCGGGCGGGGAGCTGTTTTTT. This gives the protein CASSPDRAGGELFF.

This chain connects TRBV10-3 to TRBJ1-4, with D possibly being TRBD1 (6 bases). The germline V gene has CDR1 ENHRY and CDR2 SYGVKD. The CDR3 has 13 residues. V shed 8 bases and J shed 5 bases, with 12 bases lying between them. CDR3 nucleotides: TGTGCCATCTTGGACAGTCTGAATGAAAAACTGTTTTTT. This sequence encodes CAILDSLNEKLFF.

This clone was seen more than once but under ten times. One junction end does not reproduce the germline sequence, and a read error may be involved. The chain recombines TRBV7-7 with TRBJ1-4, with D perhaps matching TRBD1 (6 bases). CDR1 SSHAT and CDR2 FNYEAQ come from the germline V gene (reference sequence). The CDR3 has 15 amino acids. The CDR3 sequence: CASSQTTGSSGKLFF. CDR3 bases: TGTGCTAGCAGCCAAACGACAGGCAGTTCGGGAAAACTGTTTTTT.

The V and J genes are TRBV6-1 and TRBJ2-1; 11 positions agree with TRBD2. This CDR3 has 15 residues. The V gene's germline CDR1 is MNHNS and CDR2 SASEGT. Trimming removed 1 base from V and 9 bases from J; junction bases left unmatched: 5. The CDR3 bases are TGTGCCAGCAGTGAAGGACTAGCGGGGAGTGGTGAGCAGTTCTTC. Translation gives CASSEGLAGSGEQFF.

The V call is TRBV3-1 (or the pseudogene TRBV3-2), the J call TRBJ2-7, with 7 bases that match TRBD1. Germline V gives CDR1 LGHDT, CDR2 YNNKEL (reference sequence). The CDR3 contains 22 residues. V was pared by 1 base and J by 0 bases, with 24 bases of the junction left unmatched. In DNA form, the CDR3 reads TGTGCCAGCAGCCAAGTGGAAGAGAGGGTCGGGACAGTGCGACTTAGCTCCTACGAGCAGTACTTC. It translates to CASSQVEERVGTVRLSSYEQYF.

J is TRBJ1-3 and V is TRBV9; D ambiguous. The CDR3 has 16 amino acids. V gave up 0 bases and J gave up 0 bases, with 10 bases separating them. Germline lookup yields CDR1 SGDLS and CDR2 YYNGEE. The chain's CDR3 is CASSVAIEFSGNTIYF. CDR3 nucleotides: TGTGCCAGCAGCGTAGCTATAGAGTTCTCTGGAAACACCATATATTTT.

The CDR3 sequence: CASTPLGSSGNTIYF. As DNA, the CDR3 is TGTGCCAGCACGCCCCTAGGGAGCTCTGGAAACACCATATATTTT. This chain connects TRBV11-2 to TRBJ1-3, with D uncertain. Germline-derived CDR1 and CDR2 are SGHAT and FQNNGV. This CDR3 is built from 15 residues. V was clipped by 7 bases and J by 0 bases, with 13 bases between them.

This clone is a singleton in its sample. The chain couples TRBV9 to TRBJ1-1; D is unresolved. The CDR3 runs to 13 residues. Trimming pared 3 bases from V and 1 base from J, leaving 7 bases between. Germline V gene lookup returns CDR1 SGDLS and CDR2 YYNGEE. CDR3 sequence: CASSGERNTEAFF. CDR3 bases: TGTGCCAGCAGCGGGGAGCGGAACACTGAAGCTTTCTTT.